These 25 T cell receptor beta chains originate from one sample sequenced in a study of blood T cell repertoires in COVID-19. The table came from immunoSEQ multiplex PCR; TCRdb's copy has only in-frame clones and leaves some out. The data show some 200,000 clones, roughly 80% seen once. The sample was PBMCs or T cells enriched from blood (not recorded which). All receptors come from a woman in her thirties or forties with acute COVID-19.

This clone was seen a few times. The rearrangement uses TRBV18 and TRBJ1-1; a weak D match, TRBD1 (6 bases). V gave up 6 bases and J gave up 5 bases, with 16 bases separating them. Germline loops: CDR1 KGHSH, CDR2 LQKENI. The CDR3 totals 14 residues. The CDR3 region has the DNA TGTGCCAGCTCGTCACAGGGAAGCGATACTGAAGCTTTCTTT. Protein product: CASSSQGSDTEAFF.

The rearrangement uses TRBV18 and TRBJ2-5; 8 nucleotides match TRBD1. The CDR3 has 17 amino acids. V was pared by 0 bases and J by 2 bases, with 8 bases of the junction left unmatched. Germline V CDR1 and CDR2: KGHSH, LQKENI. CDR3 coding DNA: TGTGCCAGCTCACCACCGAACAGCAGGGGGCGGCAAGAGACCCAGTACTTC. It encodes CASSPPNSRGRQETQYF.

A few counts support this clone. The rearrangement links TRBV5-1 to TRBJ1-2; 9 nucleotides agree with TRBD1. Trimming removed 2 bases from V and 5 bases from J; junction bases left unmatched: 7. From germline, CDR1 is SGHRS and CDR2 YFSETQ. The CDR3 is 15 amino acids. The CDR3 nucleotides read TGCGCCAGCAGCTTCGGGGACAGGGATCGTTATGGCTACACCTTC. Protein product: CASSFGDRDRYGYTF.

The chain has TRBV18 and TRBJ1-2; 7 bases are a match to TRBD1. The germline V gene has CDR1 KGHSH and CDR2 LQKENI. This CDR3 has 13 amino acids. The J segment lost 8 bases and the V segment lost 8 bases, leaving 11 bases of the junction unmatched. The CDR3 is CASLLTGAGGYTF. DNA of the CDR3: TGTGCCAGCCTACTCACAGGGGCGGGCGGCTACACCTTC.

Written as DNA, the CDR3 is TGTGCCAGCAGCTCTTGGACTAGTCTGGAGACCCAGTACTTC. This translates into CASSSWTSLETQYF. The chain combines TRBV11-2 with TRBJ2-5, with 7 bases aligning to TRBD2. The V gene end was trimmed by 4 bases and the J gene end by 5 bases; junction bases not matched to a gene: 7. Germline loops: CDR1 SGHAT, CDR2 FQNNGV. This CDR3 comprises 14 residues.

This chain connects TRBV11-3 to TRBJ2-1; TRBD2 matches 10 bases. Germline assignment: CDR1 SGHNT and CDR2 YENEEA. The CDR3 runs 17 residues. V lost 6 bases to trimming and J lost 0 bases; unmatched junction nucleotides: 8. Here the CDR3 DNA reads TGTGCCAGCAGGGCTAGCGGGGGTTTTAGCTCCTACAATGAGCAGTTCTTC. Translated, it gives CASRASGGFSSYNEQFF.

For the CDR3, the DNA is TGTGCCAGCAGTTACCAGGGGACCAGTTCACCCCTCCACTTT. Translated, it gives CASSYQGTSSPLHF. The V gene is TRBV6-5, the J gene TRBJ1-6; tentatively, D is TRBD1 (6 bases). The CDR3 sequence is 14 residues long. Germline CDR1 is MNHEY and CDR2 is SVGAGI. V dropped 2 bases and J dropped 9 bases, with 11 bases sitting between them.

Only one count was recorded for this clone. This chain links TRBV19 with TRBJ2-2; the match to TRBD1 covers 7 bases. The CDR3 is 12 amino acids. With V trimmed by 5 bases and J by 6 bases, 0 bases remained unmatched. In germline, CDR1 is LNHDA, CDR2 SQIVND (reference sequence). This CDR3 is CASSQGAGELFF. In DNA, the CDR3 is TGTGCCAGTAGTCAGGGGGCCGGGGAGCTGTTTTTT.

J is TRBJ1-1 and V is TRBV14; D unresolved. Germline assignment: CDR1 SGHDN and CDR2 FVKESK. The CDR3 is 14 amino acids. V lost 6 bases to trimming and J lost 5 bases, with 16 bases between them. CDR3 sequence (DNA): TGTGCCAGCAGTCAGGTAGGAGGGAGGACTGAAGCTTTCTTT. Translating gives CASSQVGGRTEAFF.

The chain carries TRBV2 and TRBJ1-6; 9 bases align to TRBD1. This CDR3 has 14 amino acids. Per germline, CDR1 SNHLY and CDR2 FYNNEI. The J segment lost 7 bases and the V segment lost 9 bases, leaving 7 bases of the junction unmatched. The CDR3 reads CASGGGTGNSPLHF. The CDR3 DNA reads TGTGCCAGTGGAGGCGGGACAGGGAATTCACCCCTCCACTTT.

This chain joins TRBV28 and TRBJ1-2; D gene unclear. The V gene's germline CDR1 is MDHEN and CDR2 SYDVKM. Between the trimmed V and J ends, which lost 1 base and 5 bases, there was a span of 11 bases. This CDR3 comprises 14 residues. The CDR3 region is CASSLSPPVYGYTF. The CDR3 region has the DNA TGTGCCAGCAGTTTATCCCCCCCAGTATATGGCTACACCTTC.

The chain uses TRBV11-2 and TRBJ1-1; tentatively, D is TRBD1 (5 bases). Trimming shortened V by 7 bases and J by 5 bases, and 14 bases separated the two germline ends. Germline V gives CDR1 SGHAT, CDR2 FQNNGV. The CDR3 is 13 amino acids. CDR3 residues: CASTPGGMTEAFF. Written as DNA, the CDR3 is TGTGCCAGCACCCCCGGGGGAATGACTGAAGCTTTCTTT.

This chain joins TRBV5-4 and TRBJ1-4, with D possibly TRBD1 on 5 matching bases. Trimming took off 0 bases at V and 5 bases at J, with 20 bases between the two ends. The CDR3 runs to 18 residues. Germline V gene sequence: CDR1 SGHNT, CDR2 YYREEE (reference sequence). CDR3 amino acids: CASSLGDSGYRPNEKLFF. For the CDR3, the DNA is TGTGCCAGCAGCTTGGGGGATAGTGGATACAGGCCGAATGAAAAACTGTTTTTT.

The V call is TRBV7-6, the J call TRBJ2-5, with TRBD2 as a possible D gene (6 bases). V dropped 5 bases and J dropped 5 bases, with 18 bases sitting between them. This CDR3 has 15 amino acids. Germline V CDR1 and CDR2: SGHVS, FNYEAQ. The CDR3 DNA is TGTGCCAGCAGCCAAAACGGAGGGGTGGGGGAGACCCAGTACTTC. Encoded protein: CASSQNGGVGETQYF.

The gene calls are TRBV7-8 and TRBJ2-7; D is uncertain. CDR1 is SGHVS, CDR2 FQNEAQ, per germline. This CDR3 has 11 residues. V dropped 5 bases and J dropped 2 bases, with 4 bases sitting between them. The DNA of the CDR3 is TGTGCCAGCAGCCCGGCCTACGAGCAGTACTTC. It codes for CASSPAYEQYF.

This clone was observed a handful of times. The chain employs TRBV28 and TRBJ2-7; TRBD2 aligns across 9 bases. The CDR3 covers 18 residues. The germline V gene has CDR1 MDHEN and CDR2 SYDVKM. The V gene end was trimmed by 4 bases and the J gene end by 0 bases; junction bases not matched to a gene: 13. The CDR3: CASSSTLLLAGSSYEQYF. The CDR3 DNA reads as TGTGCCAGCAGTTCAACCCTTTTACTAGCGGGCTCCTCCTACGAGCAGTACTTC.

This clone was seen a handful of times. The chain has TRBV6-5 and TRBJ1-6; possible D gene TRBD1, 6 bases. The germline gives CDR1 MNHEY, CDR2 SVGAGI. The CDR3 consists of 13 residues. Trimming removed 5 bases at V and 9 bases at J, with 11 bases between. As DNA, the CDR3 is TGTGCCAGCAGTACACAACAGGGTTCACCCCTCCACTTT. Its protein product is CASSTQQGSPLHF.

This clone was detected only a few times. The V gene is TRBV24-1, the J gene TRBJ1-2, with no clear D. This CDR3 has 12 residues. The germline V gene encodes CDR1 KGHDR and CDR2 SFDVKD. Trimming removed 4 bases at V and 5 bases at J, with 7 bases between. This chain's CDR3 is CATSDLYYGYTF. The CDR3 nucleotides read TGTGCCACCAGTGACCTCTATTATGGCTACACCTTC.

This clone was counted a single time. The rearrangement links TRBV15 to TRBJ2-5, with TRBD2 identical over 8 bases. The CDR3 has 16 residues. Germline V lookup: CDR1 LNHNV, CDR2 YYDKDF (reference sequence). V gave up 0 bases and J gave up 4 bases; unmatched junction bases: 7. CDR3 region: CATSRDGGSGRETQYF. CDR3 DNA: TGTGCCACCAGCAGAGATGGAGGGAGCGGGAGAGAGACCCAGTACTTC. The whole variable domain, remainder taken from reference TRBV15 and TRBJ2-5, is DAMVIQNPRYQVTQFGKPVTLSCSQTLNHNVMYWYQQKSSQAPKLLFHYYDKDFNNEADTPDNFQSRRPNTSFCFLDIRSPGLGDTAMYLCATSRDGGSGRETQYFGPGTRLLVL.

The CDR3 DNA reads TGCGCCAGCAGCCAAGTTCTAGCGGGAGTCCACGAGCAGTACTTC. It codes for CASSQVLAGVHEQYF. The chain is built from TRBV4-1 and TRBJ2-7; TRBD2 aligns across 10 bases. This CDR3 is 15 amino acids long. CDR1 and CDR2 from the germline V gene are MGHRA and YSYEKL. V shed 1 base and J 5 bases; nucleotides not matched to a gene: 5.

V gene TRBV5-4 combines with J gene TRBJ1-4; TRBD1 is a possible D gene (5 bases). CDR1 is SGHNT and CDR2 is YYREEE in the germline V gene (reference sequence). The CDR3 runs 14 residues. Trimming stripped 1 base from V and 2 bases from J, with 6 bases between. The CDR3 sequence: CASSLSGTNEKLFF. The CDR3 bases are TGTGCCAGCAGCTTGTCAGGGACTAATGAAAAACTGTTTTTT. Variable domain in full (rest from reference TRBV5-4 and TRBJ1-4): ETGVTQSPTHLIKTRGQQVTLRCSSQSGHNTVSWYQQALGQGPQFIFQYYREEENGRGNFPPRFSGLQFPNYSSELNVNALELDDSALYLCASSLSGTNEKLFFGSGTQLSVL.

This clone was counted once. V usage is TRBV19 and J usage is TRBJ2-7, with D possibly TRBD2 on 6 matching bases. CDR1 and CDR2 (germline): LNHDA, SQIVND (reference sequence). The CDR3 is made up of 12 amino acids. The germline V and J ends were trimmed by 5 bases and 7 bases, with 12 bases remaining between them. CDR3 region: CASSWGAGEQYF. The CDR3 DNA sequence: TGTGCCAGTAGTTGGGGCGCGGGGGAGCAGTACTTC.

This clone came up a few times. The chain has TRBV28 and TRBJ1-2; 9 nucleotides line up with TRBD1. With 6 bases clipped from V and 1 base from J, the junction kept 3 bases outside the gene matches. The CDR3 sequence is 14 residues long. Germline assignment: CDR1 MDHEN and CDR2 SYDVKM. CDR3 sequence reads: CASRMGQGNYGYTF. The DNA of the CDR3 is TGTGCCAGCAGAATGGGACAGGGTAACTATGGCTACACCTTC.

The chain carries TRBV5-1 and TRBJ2-7; D perhaps matches TRBD1 (5 bases). Trimming pared 3 bases from V and 4 bases from J, leaving 11 bases between. Germline assignment: CDR1 SGHRS and CDR2 YFSETQ. The CDR3 extends over 13 amino acids. The CDR3 spells CASSSQTVYEQYF. The CDR3 DNA reads as TGCGCCAGCAGCTCCCAGACAGTTTACGAGCAGTACTTC.

The chain has TRBV25-1 and TRBJ2-2; D is undetermined. V was clipped by 5 bases and J by 5 bases, with 6 bases between them. CDR3 length: 12 residues. Germline V gives CDR1 MGHDK, CDR2 SYGVNS. The CDR3 DNA is TGTGCCAGCAGTATTAGAACCGGGGAGCTGTTTTTT. It encodes CASSIRTGELFF. Full variable domain (remainder filled in from reference TRBV25-1 and TRBJ2-2): EADIYQTPRYLVIGTGKKITLECSQTMGHDKMYWYQQDPGMELHLIHYSYGVNSTEKGDLSSESTVSRIRTEHFPLTLESARPSHTSQYLCASSIRTGELFFGEGSRLTVL.